The rows below give T cell receptor beta chains drawn from one sample of a study of OX40 agonist ivuxolimab in advanced cancers. TCRdb keeps only in-frame clones here, not all; method: immunoSEQ multiplex PCR. The sample has about 68,000 clones, 91% seen once; the top ten hold under 0.4%. Sequences were derived from CD4+ or CD8+ T cells sorted from blood, sampled in a trial of the OX40 agonist ivuxolimab. The source of these receptors is an adult with an advanced solid tumor such as melanoma, head and neck, liver or kidney cancer. CDR3s include the opening cysteine and the closing phenylalanine or tryptophan. Each record gives: J gene, CDR3 length, D gene, V gene, clone size, CDR3 protein, CDR3 DNA. The D gene is left open where the match is weak. Part of the rows lack a size; the others show once, few, many or a class for expanded clones.

TRBJ2-3 | 19 | TRBD2 | TRBV6-1 | . | CASTDVPGLAGTSTDTQYF | TGTGCCAGCACTGACGTCCCGGGACTAGCGGGGACTAGCACAGATACGCAGTATTTT
TRBJ1-2 | 15 | . | TRBV2 | . | CASSPGGELPYGYTF | TGTGCCAGCAGCCCTGGAGGGGAACTTCCCTATGGCTACACCTTC
TRBJ2-5 | 14 | . | TRBV18 | . | CASSPKTGGETQYF | TGTGCCAGCTCACCAAAAACCGGGGGAGAGACCCAGTACTTC
TRBJ2-2 | 14 | . | TRBV19 | . | CASSLTGRTGELFF | TGTGCCAGTAGTTTGACAGGGAGGACCGGGGAGCTGTTTTTT
TRBJ2-3 | 15 | . | TRBV11-3 | . | CASSRTTGFTDTQYF | TGTGCCAGCAGCCGAACCACGGGGTTCACAGATACGCAGTATTTT
TRBJ2-1 | 15 | TRBD2 | TRBV18 | . | CASSDGLAGGREQFF | TGTGCCAGCTCAGACGGACTAGCGGGAGGGCGTGAGCAGTTCTTC
TRBJ2-7 | 15 | TRBD2 | TRBV27 | . | CASSSKSRLAGPSTF | TGTGCCAGCAGTTCTAAATCTAGACTAGCGGGACCTTCCACCTTC
TRBJ2-7 | 15 | TRBD1 | TRBV5-4 | . | CASSLAGGLTYEQYF | TGTGCCAGCAGCTTAGCAGGGGGCTTAACCTACGAGCAGTACTTC
TRBJ2-7 | 15 | . | TRBV6-5 | once | CASSYSRTPTYEQYF | TGTGCCAGCAGTTACTCCCGGACACCTACCTACGAGCAGTACTTC
TRBJ1-2 | 15 | . | TRBV6-6 | . | CASSYSAQALYGYTF | TGTGCCAGCAGTTACTCCGCACAGGCCCTCTATGGCTACACCTTC
TRBJ2-7 | 12 | . | TRBV7-8 | . | CASGVSSYEQYF | TGTGCCAGCGGGGTAAGCTCCTACGAGCAGTATTTC
TRBJ2-3 | 17 | . | TRBV14 | . | CASSQDGLTYVTDTQYF | TGTGCCAGCAGCCAAGATGGCTTGACTTACGTAACAGATACGCAGTATTTT
TRBJ2-6 | 17 | . | TRBV5-1 | . | CASSNEGGTSGANVLTF | TGCGCCAGCAGCAATGAGGGGGGGACCTCTGGGGCCAACGTCCTGACTTTC
TRBJ2-1 | 16 | TRBD2 | TRBV5-6 | . | CASSLGVAGAYNEQFF | TGTGCCAGCAGCTTGGGCGTAGCGGGAGCATACAATGAGCAGTTCTTC
TRBJ2-2 | 18 | TRBD2 | TRBV28 | . | CASSSPGLAGVSTGELFF | TGTGCCAGCAGTTCACCGGGACTAGCGGGAGTTAGCACCGGGGAGCTGTTTTTT
TRBJ1-1 | 16 | . | TRBV5-1 | . | CASSLFDGLGNTEAFF | TGCGCCAGCAGCCTCTTTGATGGGCTGGGGAACACTGAAGCTTTCTTT
TRBJ2-1 | 17 | TRBD2 | TRBV11-2 | . | CASSLEGGAGALNEQFF | TGTGCCAGCAGCTTAGAGGGTGGAGCGGGAGCTTTAAATGAGCAGTTCTTC
TRBJ2-1 | 13 | . | TRBV5-3 | . | CASSQDSFNEQFF | TGTGCCAGCAGCCAGGACTCTTTCAATGAGCAGTTCTTC
TRBJ1-1 | 15 | TRBD1 | TRBV18 | once | CASSPRGTENTEAFF | TGTGCCAGCTCACCAAGGGGGACAGAGAACACTGAAGCTTTCTTT
TRBJ1-1 | 12 | . | TRBV28 | . | CASSLQPTEAFF | TGTGCCAGCAGTTTACAACCCACTGAAGCTTTCTTT
TRBJ1-5 | 13 | TRBD1 | TRBV28 | . | CASSFRGDQPQHF | TGTGCCAGCAGTTTCAGGGGGGATCAGCCCCAGCATTTT
TRBJ2-3 | 14 | TRBD2 | TRBV6-1 | . | CASSSQGGTDTQYF | TGTGCCAGCTCGTCGCAGGGAGGGACAGATACGCAGTATTTT
TRBJ2-7 | 14 | TRBD1 | TRBV6-5 | . | CASRNRGTSYEQYF | TGTGCCAGCAGAAACAGGGGCACCTCCTACGAGCAGTACTTC
TRBJ2-5 | 14 | . | TRBV10-3 | . | CAISEQGGEVTQYF | TGTGCCATCAGTGAGCAGGGGGGCGAGGTGACCCAGTACTTC